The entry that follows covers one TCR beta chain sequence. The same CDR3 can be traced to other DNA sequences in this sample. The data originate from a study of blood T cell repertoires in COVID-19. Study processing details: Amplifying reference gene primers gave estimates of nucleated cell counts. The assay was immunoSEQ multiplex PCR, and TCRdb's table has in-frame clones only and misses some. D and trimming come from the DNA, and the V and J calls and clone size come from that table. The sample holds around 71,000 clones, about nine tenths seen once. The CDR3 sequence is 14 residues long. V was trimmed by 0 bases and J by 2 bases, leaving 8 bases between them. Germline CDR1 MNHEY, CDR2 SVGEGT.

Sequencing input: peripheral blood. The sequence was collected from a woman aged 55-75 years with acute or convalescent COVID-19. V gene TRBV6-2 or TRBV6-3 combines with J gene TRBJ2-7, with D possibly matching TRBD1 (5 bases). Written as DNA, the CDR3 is TGTGCCAGCAGTTACTCCTCAGGGCCCTACGAGCAGTACTTC. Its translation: CASSYSSGPYEQYF.